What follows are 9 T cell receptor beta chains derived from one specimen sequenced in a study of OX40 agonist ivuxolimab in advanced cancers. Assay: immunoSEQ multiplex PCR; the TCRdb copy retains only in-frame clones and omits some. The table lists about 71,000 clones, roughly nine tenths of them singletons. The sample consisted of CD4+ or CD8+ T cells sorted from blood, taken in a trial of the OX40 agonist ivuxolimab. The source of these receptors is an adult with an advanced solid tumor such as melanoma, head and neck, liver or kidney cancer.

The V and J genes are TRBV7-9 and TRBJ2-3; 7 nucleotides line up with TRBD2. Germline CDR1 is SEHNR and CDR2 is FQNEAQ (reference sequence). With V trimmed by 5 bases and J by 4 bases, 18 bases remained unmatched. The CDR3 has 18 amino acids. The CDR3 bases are TGTGCCAGCAGCCCCCGGGGGGACCTAAACAACTACCCAGATACGCAGTATTTT. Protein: CASSPRGDLNNYPDTQYF.

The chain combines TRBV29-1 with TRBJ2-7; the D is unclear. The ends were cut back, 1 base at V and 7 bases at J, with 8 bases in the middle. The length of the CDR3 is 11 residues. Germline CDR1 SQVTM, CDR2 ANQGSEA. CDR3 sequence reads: CSVEGLGEQYF. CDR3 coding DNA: TGCAGCGTTGAAGGTTTGGGGGAGCAGTACTTC.

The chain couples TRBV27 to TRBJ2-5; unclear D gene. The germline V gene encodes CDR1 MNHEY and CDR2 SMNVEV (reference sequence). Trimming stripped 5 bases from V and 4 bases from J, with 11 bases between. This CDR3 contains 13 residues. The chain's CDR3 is CASSPYLGETQYF. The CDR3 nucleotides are TGTGCCAGCAGTCCTTACTTGGGAGAGACCCAGTACTTC.

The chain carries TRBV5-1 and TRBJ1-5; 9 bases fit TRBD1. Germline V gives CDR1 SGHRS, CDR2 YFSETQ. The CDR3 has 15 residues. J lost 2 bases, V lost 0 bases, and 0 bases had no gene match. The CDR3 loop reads CASSLGTGGNQPQHF. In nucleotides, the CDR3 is TGCGCCAGCAGCTTGGGGACAGGGGGCAATCAGCCCCAGCATTTT.

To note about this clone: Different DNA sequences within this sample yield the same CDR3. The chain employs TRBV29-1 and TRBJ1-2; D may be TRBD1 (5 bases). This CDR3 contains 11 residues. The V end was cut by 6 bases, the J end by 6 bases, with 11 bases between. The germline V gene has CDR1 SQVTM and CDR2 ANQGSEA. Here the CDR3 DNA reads TGCAGCGTGGACACTGACGATGGCTACACCTTC. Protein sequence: CSVDTDDGYTF. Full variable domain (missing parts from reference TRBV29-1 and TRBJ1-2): SAVISQKPSRDICQRGTSLTIQCQVDSQVTMMFWYRQQPGQSLTLIATANQGSEATYESGFVIDKFPISRPNLTFSTLTVSNMSPEDSSIYLCSVDTDDGYTFGSGTRLTVV.

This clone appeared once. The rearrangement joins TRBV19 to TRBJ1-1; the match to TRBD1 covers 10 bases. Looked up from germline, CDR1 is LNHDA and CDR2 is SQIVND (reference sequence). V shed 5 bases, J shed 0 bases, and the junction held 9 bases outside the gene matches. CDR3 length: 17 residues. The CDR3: CASSPRTGGLVNTEAFF. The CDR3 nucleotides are TGTGCCAGTAGTCCTCGGACAGGGGGGCTCGTGAACACTGAAGCTTTCTTT. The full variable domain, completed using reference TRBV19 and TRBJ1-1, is DGGITQSPKYLFRKEGQNVTLSCEQNLNHDAMYWYRQDPGQGLRLIYYSQIVNDFQKGDIAEGYSVSREKKESFPLTVTSAQKNPTAFYLCASSPRTGGLVNTEAFFGQGTRLTVV.

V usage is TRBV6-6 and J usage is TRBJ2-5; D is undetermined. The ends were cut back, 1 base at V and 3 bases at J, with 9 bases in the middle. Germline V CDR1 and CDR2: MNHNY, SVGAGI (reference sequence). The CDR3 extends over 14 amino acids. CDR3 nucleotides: TGTGCCAGCAGTTACTGGGCAGAAAAAGAGACCCAGTACTTC. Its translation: CASSYWAEKETQYF.

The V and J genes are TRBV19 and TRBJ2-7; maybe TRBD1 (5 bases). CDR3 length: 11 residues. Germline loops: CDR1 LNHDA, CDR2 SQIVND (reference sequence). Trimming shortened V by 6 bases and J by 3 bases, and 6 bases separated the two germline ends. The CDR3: CASSDSYEQYF. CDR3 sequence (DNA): TGTGCCAGTAGCGACAGCTACGAGCAGTACTTC.

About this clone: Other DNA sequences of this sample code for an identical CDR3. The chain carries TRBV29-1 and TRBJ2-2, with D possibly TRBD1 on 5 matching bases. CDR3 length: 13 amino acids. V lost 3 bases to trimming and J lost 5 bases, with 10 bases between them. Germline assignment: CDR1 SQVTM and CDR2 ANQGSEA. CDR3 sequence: CSVDFQGTGELFF. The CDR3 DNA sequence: TGCAGCGTTGACTTTCAGGGTACCGGGGAGCTGTTTTTT.